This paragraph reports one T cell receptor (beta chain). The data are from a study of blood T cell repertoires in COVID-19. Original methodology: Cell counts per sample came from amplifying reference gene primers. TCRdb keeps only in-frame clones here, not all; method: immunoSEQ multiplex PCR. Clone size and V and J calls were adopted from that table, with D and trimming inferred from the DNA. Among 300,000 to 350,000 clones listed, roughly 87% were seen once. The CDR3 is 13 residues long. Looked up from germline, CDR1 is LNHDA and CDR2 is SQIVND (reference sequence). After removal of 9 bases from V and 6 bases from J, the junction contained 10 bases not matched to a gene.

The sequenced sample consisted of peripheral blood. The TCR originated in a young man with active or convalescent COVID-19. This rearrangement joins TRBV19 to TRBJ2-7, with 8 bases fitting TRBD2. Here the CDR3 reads CASSSGGAIEQYF. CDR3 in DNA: TGTGCCAGCTCCTCCGGGGGGGCCATCGAGCAGTACTTC.